Below are 22 T cell receptor beta chains sequenced from a single sample in a study of blood T cell repertoires in COVID-19. Method: immunoSEQ multiplex PCR; TCRdb's copy keeps in-frame clones and lacks some. The sample shows hundreds of thousands of clones, about nine tenths of them seen only once. Sequencing used PBMCs or T cells enriched from blood (not recorded which). The receptors were sampled from a woman in her fifties or sixties who had recovered from COVID-19.

J is TRBJ2-5 and V is TRBV11-1; the D is unclear. Per the germline V gene, CDR1 is SGHAT and CDR2 is FQDESV (reference sequence). The CDR3 length is 13 residues. Deletions cut 4 bases from V and 5 bases from J, with 11 bases between. The CDR3 DNA sequence: TGTGCCAGCAGCTCGCAGCGTCTGGAGACCCAGTACTTC. Amino acids: CASSSQRLETQYF. The variable domain in full, completed from reference TRBV11-1 and TRBJ2-5, reads EAEVAQSPRYKITEKSQAVAFWCDPISGHATLYWYRQILGQGPELLVQFQDESVVDDSQLPKDRFSAERLKGVDSTLKIQPAELGDSAMYLCASSSQRLETQYFGPGTRLLVL.

The table lists this clone with a count of one. This chain uses TRBV7-2 with TRBJ1-1; 9 nucleotides align to TRBD1. CDR1 is SGHTA, CDR2 FQGNSA, per germline. This CDR3 has 14 amino acids. V lost 4 bases and J lost 5; bases outside the gene matches: 5. The CDR3 nucleotides read TGTGCCAGCAGCTCCTGGACAGGGGCGACTGAAGCTTTCTTT. Translated: CASSSWTGATEAFF.

The chain joins TRBV7-8 to TRBJ2-3; no clear D. Trimming took off 1 base at V and 4 bases at J, with 18 bases between the two ends. The germline V gene has CDR1 SGHVS and CDR2 FQNEAQ. The CDR3 runs 17 residues. CDR3 nucleotide sequence: TGTGCCAGCAGCTTAGATCTTATTGGCCTCGCCGCAGATACGCAGTATTTT. It yields the protein CASSLDLIGLAADTQYF. Together with reference TRBV7-8 and TRBJ2-3, the CDR3 gives the full variable domain: GAGVSQSPRYKVAKRGQDVALRCDPISGHVSLFWYQQALGQGPEFLTYFQNEAQLDKSGLPSDRFFAERPEGSVSTLKIQRTQQEDSAVYLCASSLDLIGLAADTQYFGPGTRLTVL.

This chain links TRBV5-4 with TRBJ1-2; D is perhaps TRBD1 (6 bases). Trimming took off 0 bases at V and 8 bases at J, with 17 bases between the two ends. The CDR3 extends over 15 amino acids. Germline V gene data show CDR1 as SGHNT and CDR2 as YYREEE (reference sequence). CDR3 DNA sequence: TGTGCCAGCAGCTTGGGGGGACAACCCAACGGGGGCTACACCTTC. Its translation is CASSLGGQPNGGYTF.

The chain links TRBV7-8 to TRBJ2-1; TRBD1 is a possible D gene (6 bases). The CDR3 is 14 amino acids. Trimming removed 4 bases from V and 6 bases from J, with 13 bases in between. Per the germline V gene, CDR1 is SGHVS and CDR2 is FQNEAQ. CDR3 DNA sequence: TGTGCCAGCAGCTGGACAGCTAGTGCCAATGAGCAGTTCTTC. As protein: CASSWTASANEQFF.

The J gene is TRBJ2-3, the V gene TRBV18; TRBD2 matches 9 bases. With V trimmed by 5 bases and J by 6 bases, 9 bases remained unmatched. The CDR3 is made up of 15 amino acids. Germline V gives CDR1 KGHSH, CDR2 LQKENI. The CDR3 loop is CASSVAGEISDTQYF. CDR3 in DNA: TGTGCCAGCTCAGTAGCGGGAGAGATTTCGGATACGCAGTATTTT.

This clone was seen more than once but under ten times. This sequence joins TRBV27 and TRBJ1-2; TRBD1 matches at 11 bases. Unmatched junction bases numbered 7, after V lost 3 bases and J lost 4 bases. The germline V gene encodes CDR1 MNHEY and CDR2 SMNVEV (reference sequence). CDR3 length: 16 residues. The CDR3 loop reads CASSFQDRGPSYGYTF. As DNA, the CDR3 is TGTGCCAGCAGTTTTCAGGACAGGGGGCCCTCCTATGGCTACACCTTC.

The chain recombines TRBV7-3 with TRBJ2-3, with D uncertain. The CDR3 is made up of 19 amino acids. V was pared by 2 bases and J by 4 bases, with 25 bases between. From germline, CDR1 is SGHTA and CDR2 FQGTGA. CDR3 DNA sequence: TGTGCCAGCAGCTTATATCCCCAAACGGGTTTCCGCGGTGCAGATACGCAGTATTTT. This codes for CASSLYPQTGFRGADTQYF.

The chain uses TRBV27 and TRBJ2-5, with 14 bases matching TRBD2. Germline CDR1 is MNHEY and CDR2 is SMNVEV (reference sequence). V shed 6 bases, J shed 3 bases, and the junction held 0 bases outside the gene matches. The CDR3 length is 14 residues. The DNA for the CDR3 is TGTGCCAGCAGGGGACTAGCGGGAGAAGAGACCCAGTACTTC. Translated, it gives CASRGLAGEETQYF.

The CDR3, as DNA: TGTGCCAGCAGTTTATCGGCGACTAGCGGGAGGGGAGGCCAAGAGACCCAGTACTTC. Its protein is CASSLSATSGRGGQETQYF. This rearrangement joins TRBV28 to TRBJ2-5; 14 positions match TRBD2. This CDR3 spans 19 amino acids. Germline CDR1 MDHEN, CDR2 SYDVKM. J lost 1 base, V lost 1 base, and 8 bases had no gene match.

This clone was seen a single time. An end of the junction differs from the germline gene, which may be a read error. V usage is TRBV9 and J usage is TRBJ1-1, with a possible D match to TRBD1 (5 bases). This CDR3 contains 14 residues. Germline CDR1 is SGDLS and CDR2 is YYNGEE. The CDR3 loop reads CASSVGTRNTKAFF. CDR3 bases: TGTGCCAGCAGCGTAGGGACACGGAACACTAAAGCTTTCTTT.

This chain joins TRBV7-9 and TRBJ1-1, with 7 bases matching TRBD1. This CDR3 is 14 amino acids long. The germline V gene encodes CDR1 SEHNR and CDR2 FQNEAQ (reference sequence). J was trimmed by 1 base and V by 4 bases; bases with no gene match: 3. CDR3 coding DNA: TGTGCCAGCAGCTCTCAGGGGGGGAACACTGAAGCTTTCTTT. As protein: CASSSQGGNTEAFF.

The chain uses TRBV28 and TRBJ1-2, with 7 bases matching TRBD1. The V and J ends lost 5 bases and 6 bases, in that order; junction bases with no gene match: 9. There are 14 residues in the CDR3. Per the germline V gene, CDR1 is MDHEN and CDR2 is SYDVKM. The CDR3 loop is CASSPGTATNGYTF. CDR3 nucleotide sequence: TGTGCCAGCAGTCCCGGGACAGCTACAAATGGCTACACCTTC.

The chain uses TRBV10-3 and TRBJ1-2; TRBD1 might be the D (6 bases). The CDR3 is 15 residues long. Trimming pared 4 bases from V and 2 bases from J, leaving 14 bases between. Germline V gene lookup returns CDR1 ENHRY and CDR2 SYGVKD. Here the CDR3 DNA reads TGTGCCATCAGTGCCAACACAGGGAGCAACTATGGCTACACCTTC. Protein product: CAISANTGSNYGYTF.

This clone showed up just once. The chain recombines TRBV19 with TRBJ1-5; 7 bases line up with TRBD1. Germline loops: CDR1 LNHDA, CDR2 SQIVND (reference sequence). CDR3 length equals 13 residues. V shed 7 bases, J shed 2 bases, and the junction held 2 bases outside the gene matches. This chain's CDR3 is CASMQGGNQPQHF. The CDR3, as DNA: TGTGCCAGTATGCAGGGGGGCAATCAGCCCCAGCATTTT. Full variable domain (missing parts from reference TRBV19 and TRBJ1-5): DGGITQSPKYLFRKEGQNVTLSCEQNLNHDAMYWYRQDPGQGLRLIYYSQIVNDFQKGDIAEGYSVSREKKESFPLTVTSAQKNPTAFYLCASMQGGNQPQHFGDGTRLSIL.

This chain uses TRBV25-1 with TRBJ1-6; D is unclear. There are 14 residues in the CDR3. The V and J ends lost 5 bases and 6 bases respectively, with 11 bases between them. Germline V gene sequence: CDR1 MGHDK, CDR2 SYGVNS. CDR3 nucleotides: TGTGCCAGCAGTAATCCAGGTTTTAATTCACCCCTCCACTTT. Protein sequence: CASSNPGFNSPLHF.

This clone was observed a single time. The chain uses TRBV4-1 and TRBJ2-7; 12 nucleotides agree with TRBD2. The junction had 2 bases not matched to a gene; V was cut back by 1 base and J by 1 base. The germline V gene encodes CDR1 MGHRA and CDR2 YSYEKL. CDR3 length: 16 amino acids. The DNA of the CDR3 is TGCGCCAGCAGCCAAGTACTAGCGGGAGGATCCTACGAGCAGTACTTC. Protein product: CASSQVLAGGSYEQYF.

CDR3 DNA sequence: TGTGCCAGCAGACGGGACAGATCTAACTATGGCTACACCTTC. Its translation is CASRRDRSNYGYTF. This chain connects TRBV2 to TRBJ1-2; 7 bases align to TRBD1. The CDR3 runs to 14 residues. V shed 6 bases and J 0 bases; nucleotides not matched to a gene: 4. Germline V gives CDR1 SNHLY, CDR2 FYNNEI.

The chain couples TRBV10-1 to TRBJ2-3, with D unresolved. Per the germline V gene, CDR1 is WNHNN and CDR2 is SYGVQD (reference sequence). The CDR3 extends over 12 amino acids. The V end lost 0 bases, the J end lost 8 bases, and 6 bases lay between the germline ends. The CDR3 DNA is TGCGCCAGCAGTGAGTCCACGGGTACGCAGTATTTT. Translated, it gives CASSESTGTQYF.

The chain has TRBV18 and TRBJ2-1; 13 bases fit TRBD2. Germline V gene data show CDR1 as KGHSH and CDR2 as LQKENI. Trimming removed 4 bases from V and 6 bases from J; junction bases left unmatched: 6. CDR3 size: 16 residues. CDR3 coding DNA: TGTGCCAGCTCACTACAAGGACTAGCGGGAGTCAATGAGCAGTTCTTC. It specifies CASSLQGLAGVNEQFF.

A single count supports this clone. The chain combines TRBV28 with TRBJ1-5, with 12 nucleotides matching TRBD1. The CDR3 totals 15 residues. V lost 6 bases to trimming and J lost 6 bases; unmatched junction nucleotides: 6. Germline V lookup: CDR1 MDHEN, CDR2 SYDVKM. This CDR3 reads CASSPGQGALQPQHF. The CDR3 nucleotides read TGTGCCAGCAGCCCGGGACAGGGGGCCCTTCAGCCCCAGCATTTT.

V gene TRBV27 combines with J gene TRBJ1-2, with 7 bases that match TRBD1. J was trimmed by 1 base and V by 3 bases; bases with no gene match: 8. The germline V gene has CDR1 MNHEY and CDR2 SMNVEV (reference sequence). The CDR3 runs 16 residues. CDR3 in DNA: TGTGCCAGCAGTTTTCTAAGACAGGGCCTTAACTATGGCTACACCTTC. Amino acids: CASSFLRQGLNYGYTF.